The rows below give T cell receptor beta chains drawn from one sample of a study of T cell repertoires in cytomegalovirus infection. The antigens for these receptors are not known. TCRdb fed the reads into MiXCR, producing one record per CDR3 protein. This table holds about 130,000 distinct CDR3 sequences, 25% to 35% found once. This sample comprised CD8+ T cells from cultured PBMCs, obtained from culture after CMV antigen stimulation. These receptors were obtained from a human donor in good health (CMV status not recorded). Some clones in this sample may be carry-over from other donors' samples. CDR3s include the opening cysteine and the closing phenylalanine or tryptophan. The order of the fields is V gene, D gene, J gene, clone size, CDR3 protein, CDR3 DNA. A D gene is named only where the DNA matches it firmly. Expanded clones are given a class, and other clones once, few, many or no size at all.

TRBV25-1	.	TRBJ1-1	few	CASIEGGHTEAFF	TGTGCCAGCATCGAGGGGGGGCATACTGAAGCTTTCTTT
TRBV7-6	.	TRBJ1-1	few	CASSLGGTPNTEAFF	TGTGCCAGCAGCTTAGGAGGGACACCGAACACTGAAGCTTTCTTT
TRBV12-3/TRBV12-4	.	TRBJ1-6	many	CASSLQTGSNSPLHF	TGTGCCAGCAGTCTACAGACAGGATCTAATTCACCCCTCCACTTT
TRBV28	TRBD1	TRBJ2-1	.	CASSYPGQGAYNEQFF	TGTGCCAGCAGTTACCCGGGACAGGGGGCCTACAATGAGCAGTTCTTC
TRBV20-1	TRBD1	TRBJ1-2	once	CSAPLRDSLPHMANYGYTF	TGCAGTGCCCCACTCCGGGACAGCTTACCCCATATGGCTAACTATGGCTACACCTTC
TRBV5-5	.	TRBJ2-1	.	CASSQDKTYNEQFF	TGTGCCAGCAGCCAGGACAAGACCTACAATGAGCAGTTCTTC
TRBV4-1	.	TRBJ2-2	.	CASSQKNIGELFF	TGCGCCAGCAGCCAGAAAAACATCGGGGAGCTGTTTTTT
TRBV6-2/TRBV6-3	TRBD2	TRBJ2-7	.	CASSPGTSGGEQYF	TGTGCCAGCAGTCCCGGGACTAGCGGGGGCGAGCAGTACTTC
TRBV7-9	TRBD1	TRBJ2-7	few	CASSFGTATYEQYF	TGTGCCAGCAGCTTTGGGACAGCAACCTACGAGCAGTACTTC
TRBV20-1	TRBD1	TRBJ2-7	.	CSARDEGAAYEQYF	TGCAGTGCTAGAGATGAGGGGGCCGCCTACGAGCAGTACTTC
TRBV7-7	.	TRBJ2-3	.	CASSLGTTGTDTQYF	TGTGCTAGCAGCTTAGGTACCACAGGCACAGATACGCAGTATTTT
TRBV6-1	.	TRBJ2-7	.	CASSEATVYEQYF	TGTGCCAGCAGTGAAGCGACAGTCTACGAGCAGTACTTC
TRBV6-4	.	TRBJ2-1	many	CASSQTRYNEQFF	TGTGCCAGCAGCCAGACTAGGTACAATGAGCAGTTCTTC
TRBV7-2	.	TRBJ2-3	many	CASSLGLTTSTDTQYF	TGTGCCAGCAGCCTCGGACTAACCACTAGCACAGATACGCAGTATTTT
TRBV7-2	.	TRBJ2-7	many	CASSPDYASSYEQYF	TGTGCCAGCAGCCCCGATTATGCCAGCTCCTACGAGCAGTACTTC
TRBV11-2	TRBD2	TRBJ2-5	few	CASSPTVGLAVQETQYF	TGTGCCAGCAGCCCAACCGTGGGACTAGCGGTTCAAGAGACCCAGTACTTC
TRBV7-2	.	TRBJ2-7	many	CASSPVGGVSYEQYF	TGTGCCAGCAGCCCAGTGGGGGGCGTTTCCTACGAGCAGTACTTC
TRBV11-2	.	TRBJ2-5	.	CASSPVGETQYF	TGTGCCAGCAGCCCGGTAGGGGAGACCCAGTACTTC
TRBV12-3/TRBV12-4	.	TRBJ2-7	.	CASSPQGSNTEQYF	TGTGCCAGCAGTCCCCAGGGTTCCAACACCGAGCAGTACTTC
TRBV7-6	.	TRBJ1-1	.	CASSSRDRWDPEAFF	TGTGCCAGCAGCTCCCGGGACCGCTGGGACCCTGAAGCTTTCTTT
TRBV7-9	TRBD2	TRBJ2-5	.	CATSGVQGDQYF	TGTGCCACCAGCGGGGTCCAAGGGGACCAGTACTTC
TRBV6-4	TRBD2	TRBJ2-1	few	CASSDSTSGSNEQFF	TGTGCCAGCAGTGACTCGACTAGCGGGAGCAATGAGCAGTTCTTC
TRBV11-2	TRBD2	TRBJ2-1	.	CASSLDPGGPAELGQFF	TGTGCCAGCAGCTTAGATCCGGGGGGGCCCGCGGAGTTAGGACAGTTCTTC
TRBV7-6	.	TRBJ2-5	.	CASSLAIGSRQSTQETQYF	TGTGCCAGCAGCTTAGCGATTGGGAGTCGCCAGAGCACGCAAGAGACCCAGTACTTC
TRBV6-1	.	TRBJ2-3	.	CASRDPGLGTDTQYF	TGTGCCAGCAGAGACCCAGGGTTAGGCACAGATACGCAGTATTTT
TRBV7-9	TRBD1	TRBJ2-7	.	CATQGSYEQYF	TGTGCCACACAGGGGTCCTACGAGCAGTACTTC
TRBV7-9	.	TRBJ1-1	few	CASSPSTSEAFF	TGTGCCAGCAGCCCTTCTACTAGTGAAGCTTTCTTT